This TCR beta chain was sequenced for a study of T cells in Graves' hyperthyroidism and ophthalmopathy. Across the whole study: Any treatment followed the collection of peripheral blood at initial diagnosis.

This clonotype was found many times. Germline V lookup: CDR1 SGDLS, CDR2 YYNGEE. The CDR3 loop spans 15 amino acids. Trimming took 3 bases from V and 0 from J; bases not matched to a gene: 5. Diagnosis of hyperthyroidism was new in patients aged 18 to 65, and its duration was under 2 months. Amplified TCR beta CDR3 regions derived from RNA transcripts. The primer set for the first-round RT-PCR of the TCR CDR3 was HTBI. TCRdb passed the multiplex PCR reads through MiXCR, listing each CDR3 protein once. The sample carries about 840,000 distinct CDR3 sequences, roughly 40% recorded once. This chain uses TRBV9 with TRBJ1-1; TRBD1 matches 7 bases. The sequenced material came from blood. The sequence derives from a man aged 18 to 35 with Graves' hyperthyroidism. The CDR3 reads CASSAGTAMNTEAFF. In DNA form, the CDR3 reads TGTGCCAGCAGCGCCGGGACAGCAATGAACACTGAAGCTTTCTTT.